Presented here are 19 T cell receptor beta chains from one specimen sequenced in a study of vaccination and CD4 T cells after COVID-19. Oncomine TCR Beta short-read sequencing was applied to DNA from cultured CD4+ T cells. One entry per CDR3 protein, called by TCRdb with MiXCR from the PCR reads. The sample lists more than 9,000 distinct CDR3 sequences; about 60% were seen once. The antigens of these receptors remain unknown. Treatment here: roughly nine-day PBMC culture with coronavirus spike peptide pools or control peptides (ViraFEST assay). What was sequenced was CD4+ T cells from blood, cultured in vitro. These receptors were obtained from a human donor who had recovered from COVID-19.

The CDR3 DNA sequence: TGTGCCAGTAGTACCACACGGGGGGGGACCCAGTACTTC. Translation gives CASSTTRGGTQYF. V usage is TRBV19 and J usage is TRBJ2-5, with 8 bases that match TRBD2. The CDR3 is 13 residues long. Unmatched junction bases numbered 5, after V lost 4 bases and J lost 7 bases. Germline-derived CDR1 and CDR2 are LNHDA and SQIVND (reference sequence).

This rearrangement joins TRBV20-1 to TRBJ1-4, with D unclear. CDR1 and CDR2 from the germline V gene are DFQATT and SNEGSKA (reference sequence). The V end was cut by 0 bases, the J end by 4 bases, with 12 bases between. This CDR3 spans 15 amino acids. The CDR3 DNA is TGCAGTGCTAGAGATCCCAGACCTATTAATGAAAAACTGTTTTTT. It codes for CSARDPRPINEKLFF.

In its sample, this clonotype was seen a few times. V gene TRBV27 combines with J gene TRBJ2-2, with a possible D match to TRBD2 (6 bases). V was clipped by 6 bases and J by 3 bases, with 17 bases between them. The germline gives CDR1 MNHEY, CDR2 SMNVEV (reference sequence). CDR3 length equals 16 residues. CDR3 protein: CASSRANGGHTGELFF. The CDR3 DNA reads TGTGCCAGCAGCCGGGCGAACGGGGGTCACACCGGGGAGCTGTTTTTT.

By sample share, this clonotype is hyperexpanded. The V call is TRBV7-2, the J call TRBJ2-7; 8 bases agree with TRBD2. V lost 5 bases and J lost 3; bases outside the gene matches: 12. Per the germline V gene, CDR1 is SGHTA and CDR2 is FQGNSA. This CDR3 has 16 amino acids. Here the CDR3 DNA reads TGTGCCAGCAGCCTCGGGAGCGGGGGCCTTAGCTACGAGCAGTACTTC. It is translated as CASSLGSGGLSYEQYF.

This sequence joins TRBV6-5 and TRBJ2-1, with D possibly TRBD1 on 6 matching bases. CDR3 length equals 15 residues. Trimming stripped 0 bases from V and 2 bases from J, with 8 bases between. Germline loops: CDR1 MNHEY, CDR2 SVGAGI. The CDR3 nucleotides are TGTGCCAGCAGTTACTCGTGGGGGCCCTACAATGAGCAGTTCTTC. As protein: CASSYSWGPYNEQFF.

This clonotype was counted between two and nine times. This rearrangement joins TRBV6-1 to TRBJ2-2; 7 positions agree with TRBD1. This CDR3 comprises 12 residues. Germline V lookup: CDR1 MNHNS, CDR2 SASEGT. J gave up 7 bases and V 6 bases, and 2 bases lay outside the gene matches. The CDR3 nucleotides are TGTGCCAGCAGCAGACAGGGCGGGGAGCTGTTTTTT. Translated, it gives CASSRQGGELFF.

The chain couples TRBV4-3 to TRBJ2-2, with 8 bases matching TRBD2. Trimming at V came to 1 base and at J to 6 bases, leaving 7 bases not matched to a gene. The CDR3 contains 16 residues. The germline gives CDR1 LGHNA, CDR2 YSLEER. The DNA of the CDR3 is TGCGCCAGCAGCCAAGTGTTCCAGCGGGGGTCCGGGGAGCTGTTTTTT. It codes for CASSQVFQRGSGELFF.

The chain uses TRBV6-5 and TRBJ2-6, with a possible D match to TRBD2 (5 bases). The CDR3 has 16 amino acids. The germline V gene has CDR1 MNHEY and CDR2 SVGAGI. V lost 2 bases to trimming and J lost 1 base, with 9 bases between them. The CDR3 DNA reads TGTGCCAGCAGTTACAGTTGGGAGTCTGGGGCCAACGTCCTGACTTTC. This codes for CASSYSWESGANVLTF.

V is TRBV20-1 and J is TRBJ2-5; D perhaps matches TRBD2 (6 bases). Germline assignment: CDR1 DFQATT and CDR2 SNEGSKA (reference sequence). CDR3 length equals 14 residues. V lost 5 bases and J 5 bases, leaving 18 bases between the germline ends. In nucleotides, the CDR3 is TGCAGTGCTTCCTACGGGAGCCTGCGGGAGACCCAGTACTTC. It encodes CSASYGSLRETQYF.

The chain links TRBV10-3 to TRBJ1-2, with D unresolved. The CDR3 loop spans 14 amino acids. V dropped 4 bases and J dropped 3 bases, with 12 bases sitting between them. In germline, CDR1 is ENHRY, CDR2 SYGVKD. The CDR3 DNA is TGTGCCATCAGTGTCAAATTCTCGGACTATGGCTACACCTTC. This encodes CAISVKFSDYGYTF.

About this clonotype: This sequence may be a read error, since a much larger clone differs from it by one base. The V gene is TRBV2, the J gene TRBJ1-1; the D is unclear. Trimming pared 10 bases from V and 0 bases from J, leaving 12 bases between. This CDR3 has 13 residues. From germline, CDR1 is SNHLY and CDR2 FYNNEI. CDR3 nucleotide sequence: TGTGCCACCGTCCAAGCCGTGAACACTGAAGCTTTCTTT. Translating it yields CATVQAVNTEAFF.

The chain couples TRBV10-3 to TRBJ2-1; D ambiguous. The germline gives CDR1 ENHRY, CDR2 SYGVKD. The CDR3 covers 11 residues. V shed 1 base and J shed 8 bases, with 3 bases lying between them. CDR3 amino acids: CAISEWDEQFF. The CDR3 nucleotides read TGTGCCATCAGTGAGTGGGATGAGCAGTTCTTC.

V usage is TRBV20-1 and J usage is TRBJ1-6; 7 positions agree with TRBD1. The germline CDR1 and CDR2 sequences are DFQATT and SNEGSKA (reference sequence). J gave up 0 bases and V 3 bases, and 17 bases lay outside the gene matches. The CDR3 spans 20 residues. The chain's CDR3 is CSASVPVGLQGSSYNSPLHF. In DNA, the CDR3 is TGCAGTGCTAGCGTCCCGGTGGGGTTACAGGGGAGCTCCTATAATTCACCCCTCCACTTT.

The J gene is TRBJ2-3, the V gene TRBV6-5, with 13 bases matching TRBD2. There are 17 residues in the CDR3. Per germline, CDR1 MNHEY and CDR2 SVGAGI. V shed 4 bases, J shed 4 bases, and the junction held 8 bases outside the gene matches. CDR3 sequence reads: CASSSPGLAGPADTQYF. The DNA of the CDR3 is TGTGCCAGCAGTTCACCGGGACTAGCGGGACCCGCAGATACGCAGTATTTT.

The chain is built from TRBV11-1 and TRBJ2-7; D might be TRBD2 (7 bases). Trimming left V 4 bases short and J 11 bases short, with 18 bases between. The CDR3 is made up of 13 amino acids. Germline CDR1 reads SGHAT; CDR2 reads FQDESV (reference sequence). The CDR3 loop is CASSWGGQTWKYF. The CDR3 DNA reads TGTGCCAGCAGCTGGGGGGGACAAACTTGGAAGTACTTC.

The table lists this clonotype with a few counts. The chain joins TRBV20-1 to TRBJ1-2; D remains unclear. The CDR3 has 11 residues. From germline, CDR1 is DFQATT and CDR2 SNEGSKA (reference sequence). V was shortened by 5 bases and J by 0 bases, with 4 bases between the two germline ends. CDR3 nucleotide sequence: TGCAGTGCTTACACTAACTATGGCTACACCTTC. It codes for CSAYTNYGYTF.

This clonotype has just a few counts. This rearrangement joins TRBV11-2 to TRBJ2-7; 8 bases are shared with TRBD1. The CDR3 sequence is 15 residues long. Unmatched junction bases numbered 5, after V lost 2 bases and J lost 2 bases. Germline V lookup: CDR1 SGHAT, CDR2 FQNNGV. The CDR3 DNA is TGTGCCAGCAGCTTATCTAGGGACAGGCCCTACGAGCAGTACTTC. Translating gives CASSLSRDRPYEQYF.

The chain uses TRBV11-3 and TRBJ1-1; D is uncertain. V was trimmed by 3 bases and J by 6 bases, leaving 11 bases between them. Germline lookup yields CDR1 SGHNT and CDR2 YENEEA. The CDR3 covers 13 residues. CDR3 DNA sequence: TGTGCCAGCAGCTTCACCCGAACATCTGAAGCTTTCTTT. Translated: CASSFTRTSEAFF.

The CDR3 nucleotides are TGTGCCAGCACTACAGGGGGCCGTGGCTACACCTTC. Encoded protein: CASTTGGRGYTF. The chain has TRBV6-1 and TRBJ1-2; 9 nucleotides match TRBD1. This CDR3 spans 12 amino acids. V lost 7 bases to trimming and J lost 7 bases; unmatched junction nucleotides: 4. CDR1 is MNHNS, CDR2 SASEGT, per germline.